These 4 T cell receptor beta chains share one sample of origin, sequenced in a study of technical replicates of blood from a few donors. Profiled with immunoSEQ multiplex PCR; TCRdb holds only in-frame clones, not every one. The sample consists of 95,000 to 100,000 clones, nearly 96% of them appearing once. The sequenced sample was T cells isolated from PBMCs. The receptors were gathered from a human donor in good health.

The chain couples TRBV15 to TRBJ2-1; tentatively, D is TRBD1 (6 bases). The CDR3 has 15 residues. V gave up 2 bases and J gave up 1 base, with 9 bases separating them. Germline V gene lookup returns CDR1 LNHNV and CDR2 YYDKDF (reference sequence). The CDR3: CATSRWTESYNEQFF. The DNA for the CDR3 is TGTGCCACCAGCAGATGGACAGAATCCTACAATGAGCAGTTCTTC. The variable domain in full, completed from reference TRBV15 and TRBJ2-1, reads DAMVIQNPRYQVTQFGKPVTLSCSQTLNHNVMYWYQQKSSQAPKLLFHYYDKDFNNEADTPDNFQSRRPNTSFCFLDIRSPGLGDTAMYLCATSRWTESYNEQFFGPGTRLTVL.

Regarding this clone: In the same sample, other DNA sequences code for this CDR3. V is TRBV19 and J is TRBJ2-7; 9 bases map to TRBD1. The V gene's germline CDR1 is LNHDA and CDR2 SQIVND (reference sequence). V was clipped by 3 bases and J by 3 bases; unmatched bases: 0. This CDR3 is 13 amino acids long. The CDR3 is CASSMGQGYEQYF. The CDR3 bases are TGTGCCAGTAGTATGGGACAGGGCTACGAGCAGTACTTC.

The V gene is TRBV5-1, the J gene TRBJ1-4; no clear D gene. V lost 5 bases, J lost 4 bases, and 9 bases lay in between. Germline V gene data show CDR1 as SGHRS and CDR2 as YFSETQ. The CDR3 runs to 13 residues. In DNA, the CDR3 is TGCGCCAGCAGGGACTCCATTAATGAAAAACTGTTTTTT. The encoded protein is CASRDSINEKLFF.

The gene calls are TRBV6-5 and TRBJ1-1; 10 nucleotides align to TRBD1. The junction had 5 bases not matched to a gene; V was cut back by 5 bases and J by 5 bases. The germline CDR1 and CDR2 sequences are MNHEY and SVGAGI. The CDR3 extends over 14 amino acids. CDR3 in amino acids: CASSGGQGSTEAFF. Here the CDR3 DNA reads TGTGCCAGCAGTGGGGGACAGGGGAGTACTGAAGCTTTCTTT.